These T cell receptor beta chains were read from a single sample in a study of shared clonotypes between healthy human individuals. Profiling relied on immunoSEQ multiplex PCR, and the TCRdb table lists in-frame clones only, not all of them. The sample consists of around 580,000 clones, roughly 98% of them appearing once. The sample consisted of naive CD8+ T cells sorted from blood. These TCRs come from a man aged 25 to 40 in good health. Each CDR3 is given with its conserved first and last residue. The order of the fields is D gene, clone size, J gene, V gene, CDR3 DNA, CDR3 protein. D genes are given only for firm matches. Clone size, where shown, is once, few, many, or a class for clones that have expanded.

NA,NA,TRBJ2-5,TRBV2,TGTGCCAGCAGTGTCCTAGCTCCTGCCCCCGAACAAGAGACCCAGTACTTC,CASSVLAPAPEQETQYF
NA,NA,TRBJ1-2,TRBV9,TGTGCCAGCGATTCCTCCGACTATGGCTACACCTTC,CASDSSDYGYTF
NA,NA,TRBJ1-5,TRBV7-6,TGTGCCAGCAGCCCGTCGGGGAATCAGCCCCAGCATTTT,CASSPSGNQPQHF
NA,once,TRBJ2-1,TRBV18,TGTGCCAGCTCACCACTTGGGGATGAGCAGTTCTTC,CASSPLGDEQFF
TRBD1,NA,TRBJ2-7,TRBV4-1,TGCGCCAGCAGCCAAGTACAGGGGGGCCCCTACGAGCAGTACTTC,CASSQVQGGPYEQYF
NA,NA,TRBJ2-2,TRBV4-3,TGCGCCAGCAGCCAATTACAGGGAGGACACCCCGGGGAGCTGTTTTTT,CASSQLQGGHPGELFF
NA,NA,TRBJ2-1,TRBV5-1,TGCGCCAGCAGCTCACAACTGAGCGGGCATCACAATGAGCAGTTCTTC,CASSSQLSGHHNEQFF
NA,NA,TRBJ2-1,TRBV28,TGTGCCAGCAGTCATGGGGCTGATGGCTCCTACAATGAGCAGTTCTTC,CASSHGADGSYNEQFF
TRBD1,NA,TRBJ1-4,TRBV5-1,TGCGCCAGCAGCTTGGCCGTTCTGGGACAGGAGAATGAAAAACTGTTTTTT,CASSLAVLGQENEKLFF
NA,NA,TRBJ1-2,TRBV5-6,TGTGCCAGCAGCCCTCGGGACGGAGCTAACTATGGCTACACCTTC,CASSPRDGANYGYTF
TRBD1,NA,TRBJ2-2,TRBV5-4,TGTGCCAGCAGCTTGGCCGGACAGGGGATCGGGGAGCTGTTTTTT,CASSLAGQGIGELFF
TRBD2,NA,TRBJ2-3,TRBV6-6,TGTGCCAGCACCACCGGACTAGCCACAGATACGCAGTATTTT,CASTTGLATDTQYF
NA,NA,TRBJ1-5,TRBV9,TGTGCCAGCAGCAATACAGGGCGGGGGCGGCCCCAGCATTTT,CASSNTGRGRPQHF
NA,NA,TRBJ2-7,TRBV27,TGTGCAAGCCGATCGAACGGGAATTTTGGCGAGCAGTACTTC,CASRSNGNFGEQYF
NA,NA,TRBJ2-7,TRBV6-1,TGTGCCAGCAGTGATTTTCAGCTCTACGAGCAGTACTTC,CASSDFQLYEQYF
NA,NA,TRBJ1-1,TRBV9,TGTGCCAGCAGCAGCACAGGGTCTGAAGCTTTCTTT,CASSSTGSEAFF
NA,NA,TRBJ2-7,TRBV27,TGTGCCAGCAGTTTATCGTTGGGGAACGAGCAGTACTTC,CASSLSLGNEQYF
NA,once,TRBJ2-7,TRBV2,TGTGCCAGCAGTGACGGAGGGTTCAACGAGCAGTACTTC,CASSDGGFNEQYF
TRBD2,NA,TRBJ2-1,TRBV10-3,TGTGCCATCAGTGAGTCGTTGGTAGCGGGAGATCGGGGCGATGAGCAGTTCTTC,CAISESLVAGDRGDEQFF
NA,NA,TRBJ2-2,TRBV19,TGTGCCAGTAGTTCGACAGGCTACACCGGGGAGCTGTTTTTT,CASSSTGYTGELFF
TRBD1,NA,TRBJ1-5,TRBV6-1,TGTGCCAGCAGTGAAAACAGGGGGCTAGGGTATAGCAATCAGCCCCAGCATTTT,CASSENRGLGYSNQPQHF
NA,NA,TRBJ2-3,TRBV30,TGTGCCTGGAGTGTAGAGGACTTTACAGATACGCAGTATTTT,CAWSVEDFTDTQYF
NA,NA,TRBJ1-5,TRBV28,TGTGCCAGCAGAAATGGGGGTCAGCCCCAGCATTTT,CASRNGGQPQHF
NA,NA,TRBJ2-7,TRBV21-1,TGTGCCAGCAGCAAAGCGGAGGACGAGCAGTACTTC,CASSKAEDEQYF
TRBD1,NA,TRBJ1-1,TRBV10-3,TGTGCCATCAGAGAAGTCCCGGGACAGGGCCCGGACACTGAAGCTTTCTTT,CAIREVPGQGPDTEAFF
NA,NA,TRBJ2-5,TRBV25-1,TGTGCCAGCAGTCCTGGGGAGACCCAGTACTTC,CASSPGETQYF
NA,NA,TRBJ2-5,TRBV7-2,TGTGCCAGCAGCCTAAACGGACTGCTAGAGGAGACCCAGTACTTC,CASSLNGLLEETQYF
NA,NA,TRBJ2-7,TRBV10-3,TGTGCCATCAGTGACCTCGGCAGGGAATTCCCCTCCTACGAGCAGTACTTC,CAISDLGREFPSYEQYF
TRBD2,NA,TRBJ2-7,TRBV14,TGTGCCAGCAGCCCTCTAGCGGGAGAGCAGTACTTC,CASSPLAGEQYF
NA,NA,TRBJ2-7,TRBV29-1,TGCAGCGTTGAAGACGGGACTGCCTCCTACGAGCAGTACTTC,CSVEDGTASYEQYF
NA,NA,TRBJ2-7,TRBV2,TGTGCCAGCCGTGGAACGGGAGTGCCCACCTACGAGCAGTACTTC,CASRGTGVPTYEQYF
TRBD2,NA,TRBJ2-3,TRBV5-4,TGTGCCAGCAGCTTGATTAGCGGGACAGATACGCAGTATTTT,CASSLISGTDTQYF
NA,NA,TRBJ1-2,TRBV27,TGTGCCAGCAAAGCCAGGGAGAGGGGCTACACCTTC,CASKARERGYTF
TRBD2,NA,TRBJ2-1,TRBV5-1,TGCGCCAGCAGCTTGGGGACTAGCGGGGTCTACAATGAGCAGTTCTTC,CASSLGTSGVYNEQFF
NA,NA,TRBJ1-1,TRBV5-4,TGTGCCAGCAGCTTGTGGGGGAGCACTGAAGCTTTCTTT,CASSLWGSTEAFF
NA,NA,TRBJ1-5,TRBV19,TGTGCCAGTAGCCTGCTAGGGGGGGCGGACCAGCCCCAGCATTTT,CASSLLGGADQPQHF
NA,NA,TRBJ2-7,TRBV27,TGTGCCAGCAGTTCCCGAGGGGGGGCCCATTCCTACGAGCAGTACTTC,CASSSRGGAHSYEQYF
NA,NA,TRBJ2-5,TRBV29-1,TGCAGCGTTCACCGAGAGACCCAGTACTTC,CSVHRETQYF
TRBD1,NA,TRBJ2-3,TRBV28,TGTGCCAGCAGTGCCAGACAGGGGAATTTGGATACGCAGTATTTT,CASSARQGNLDTQYF
NA,NA,TRBJ2-5,TRBV29-1,TGCAGCGTTGAGGGGGTAGGAAAGTACCAAGAGACCCAGTACTTC,CSVEGVGKYQETQYF